The 21 T cell receptor beta chains in this list originate from one sample, sequenced in a study of T cell responses to AZD1222 COVID-19 vaccine. Measured with immunoSEQ multiplex PCR; TCRdb has only the in-frame clones, and not every one. The profile shows roughly 150,000 clones, 87% of them singletons. This sample comprised peripheral blood, obtained 28 days after the second AZD1222 dose. The receptors stem from an adult who received the AZD1222 COVID-19 vaccine.

J is TRBJ2-6 and V is TRBV6-5; D remains ambiguous. This CDR3 is built from 13 residues. Germline V CDR1 and CDR2: MNHEY, SVGAGI. Trimming cost V 11 bases and J 2 bases, with 10 bases left between them. CDR3 in amino acids: CAALSPGANVLTF. The CDR3, as DNA: TGTGCCGCATTGTCCCCTGGGGCCAACGTCCTGACTTTC.

The J gene is TRBJ1-1, the V gene TRBV6-2 or TRBV6-3; D might be TRBD1 (6 bases). The CDR3 has 16 amino acids. CDR1 is MNHEY and CDR2 is SVGEGT in the germline V gene. Trimming removed 6 bases at V and 1 base at J, with 18 bases between. CDR3 DNA sequence: TGTGCCAGCAGCCGTAACAGGGTAAAGGCGAACACTGAAGCTTTCTTT. Its translation is CASSRNRVKANTEAFF.

This chain links TRBV19 with TRBJ1-6; D perhaps matches TRBD1 (6 bases). Trimming took off 3 bases at V and 9 bases at J, with 18 bases between the two ends. The CDR3 is 16 residues long. Germline values: CDR1 LNHDA, CDR2 SQIVND (reference sequence). This chain's CDR3 is CASSMGGAPFRSPLHF. The CDR3 bases are TGTGCCAGTAGTATGGGGGGCGCGCCTTTTCGTTCACCCCTCCACTTT.

J is TRBJ2-7 and V is TRBV5-1, with TRBD1 matching over 7 bases. Germline loops: CDR1 SGHRS, CDR2 YFSETQ. This CDR3 has 14 residues. Trimming removed 4 bases from V and 6 bases from J; junction bases left unmatched: 10. The DNA for the CDR3 is TGCGCCAGCAGCCCTGGACAGGTTAGGGGCGAGCAGTACTTC. The encoded protein is CASSPGQVRGEQYF.

The rearrangement uses TRBV7-8 and TRBJ1-1, with 9 nucleotides matching TRBD1. The CDR3 is 14 amino acids. Trimming cost V 3 bases and J 5 bases; bases outside gene matches: 4. From germline, CDR1 is SGHVS and CDR2 FQNEAQ. The chain's CDR3 is CASSLTGGETEAFF. CDR3 coding DNA: TGTGCCAGCAGCTTGACAGGGGGTGAAACTGAAGCTTTCTTT.

In DNA form, the CDR3 reads TGTGCCAGCAGCCATGCCTCGTCCTATGGCTACACCTTC. It translates to CASSHASSYGYTF. The rearrangement uses TRBV14 and TRBJ1-2, with D unresolved. Trimming left V 3 bases short and J 4 bases short, with 9 bases between. Germline V lookup: CDR1 SGHDN, CDR2 FVKESK. This CDR3 is built from 13 residues. The whole variable domain, filled in from reference TRBV14 and TRBJ1-2, reads EAGVTQFPSHSVIEKGQTVTLRCDPISGHDNLYWYRRVMGKEIKFLLHFVKESKQDESGMPNNRFLAERTGGTYSTLKVQPAELEDSGVYFCASSHASSYGYTFGSGTRLTVV.

This chain joins TRBV7-8 and TRBJ2-5, with D possibly TRBD2 on 5 matching bases. From germline, CDR1 is SGHVS and CDR2 FQNEAQ. This CDR3 region has 15 residues. The ends were cut back, 5 bases at V and 4 bases at J, with 17 bases in the middle. The CDR3 region has the DNA TGTGCCAGCAGCATGGCGAGGGCAGTCAGAGAGACCCAGTACTTC. It encodes CASSMARAVRETQYF.

Only one count was recorded for this clone. The chain links TRBV5-1 to TRBJ1-5; D ambiguous. The CDR3 is 15 residues long. Deletions cut 1 base from V and 0 bases from J, with 8 bases between. Germline CDR1 reads SGHRS; CDR2 reads YFSETQ. The CDR3: CASSLWPYSNQPQHF. CDR3 coding DNA: TGCGCCAGCAGCTTGTGGCCGTATAGCAATCAGCCCCAGCATTTT.

J is TRBJ1-1 and V is TRBV9; 12 nucleotides agree with TRBD1. J lost 4 bases, V lost 9 bases, and 10 bases had no gene match. The CDR3 sequence is 15 residues long. In germline, CDR1 is SGDLS, CDR2 YYNGEE. The CDR3 loop is CATQAGQGAFTEAFF. The DNA for the CDR3 is TGTGCCACCCAAGCGGGACAGGGGGCCTTCACTGAAGCTTTCTTT. The entire variable domain, with the rest obtained from reference TRBV9 and TRBJ1-1, is as follows: DSGVTQTPKHLITATGQRVTLRCSPRSGDLSVYWYQQSLDQGLQFLIQYYNGEERAKGNILERFSAQQFPDLHSELNLSSLELGDSALYFCATQAGQGAFTEAFFGQGTRLTVV.

This chain connects TRBV6-5 to TRBJ2-7; no firm D call. V was pared by 2 bases and J by 0 bases, with 5 bases between. The CDR3 extends over 13 amino acids. The germline gives CDR1 MNHEY, CDR2 SVGAGI. In nucleotides, the CDR3 is TGTGCCAGCAGTTACGCACACTCCTACGAGCAGTACTTC. It specifies CASSYAHSYEQYF.

This chain joins TRBV19 and TRBJ1-6; possibly TRBD1 for D (6 bases). Looked up from germline, CDR1 is LNHDA and CDR2 is SQIVND (reference sequence). The CDR3 length is 14 residues. V lost 5 bases, J lost 9 bases, and 14 bases lay in between. CDR3 amino acids: CASSFGQGISPLHF. The CDR3 bases are TGTGCCAGTAGTTTCGGCCAGGGGATTTCACCCCTCCACTTT.

A single count supports this clone. The chain has TRBV7-9 and TRBJ1-2; the D gene is possibly TRBD1 (6 bases). CDR3 size: 14 residues. The germline V and J ends were trimmed by 5 bases and 5 bases, with 15 bases remaining between them. CDR1 is SEHNR, CDR2 FQNEAQ, per germline (reference sequence). Here the CDR3 DNA reads TGTGCCAGCAGCCCCGGGGGGGGCTGGTATGGCTACACCTTC. Residues: CASSPGGGWYGYTF.

The chain has TRBV7-9 and TRBJ2-7, with 7 bases aligning to TRBD1. Germline lookup yields CDR1 SEHNR and CDR2 FQNEAQ (reference sequence). After removal of 5 bases from V and 3 bases from J, the junction contained 10 bases not matched to a gene. The CDR3 consists of 15 residues. The CDR3 sequence is CASSERQGRGYEQYF. The CDR3 nucleotides read TGTGCCAGCAGCGAAAGACAGGGACGAGGCTACGAGCAGTACTTC.

J is TRBJ2-7 and V is TRBV11-2, with D unresolved. The CDR3 sequence is 14 residues long. Germline CDR1 reads SGHAT; CDR2 reads FQNNGV. The germline V and J ends were trimmed by 5 bases and 4 bases, with 15 bases remaining between them. The CDR3 sequence is CASSPGTFGYEQYF. Here the CDR3 DNA reads TGTGCCAGCAGCCCCGGTACTTTCGGATACGAGCAGTACTTC.

The genes are TRBV5-4 and TRBJ2-1; D is perhaps TRBD1 (5 bases). The CDR3 covers 13 residues. V dropped 2 bases and J dropped 8 bases, with 11 bases sitting between them. Germline V gives CDR1 SGHNT, CDR2 YYREEE (reference sequence). CDR3 region: CASSFSRGYEQFF. CDR3 bases: TGTGCCAGCAGCTTTTCTAGGGGCTATGAGCAGTTCTTC.

The chain has TRBV4-1 and TRBJ2-7, with 7 positions matching TRBD2. Trimming cost V 5 bases and J 1 base; bases outside gene matches: 5. CDR1 is MGHRA and CDR2 is YSYEKL in the germline V gene. This CDR3 contains 14 residues. The CDR3 DNA reads as TGCGCCAGCAGCAGGCCGGGGGGATCCTACGAGCAGTACTTC. Translation gives CASSRPGGSYEQYF.

V and J are TRBV9 and TRBJ1-1; D not resolved. This CDR3 has 13 amino acids. Germline V gene data show CDR1 as SGDLS and CDR2 as YYNGEE. V lost 0 bases and J lost 3, with 6 bases in between. The CDR3 region is CASSVESYTEAFF. CDR3 sequence (DNA): TGTGCCAGCAGCGTAGAATCTTACACTGAAGCTTTCTTT.

The rearrangement uses TRBV7-2 and TRBJ2-7, with D unclear. Trimming cost V 1 base and J 6 bases, with 10 bases left between them. Germline V gene data show CDR1 as SGHTA and CDR2 as FQGNSA. The CDR3 loop spans 13 amino acids. CDR3: CASSLEPIGEQYF. In DNA form, the CDR3 reads TGTGCCAGCAGCTTAGAACCCATTGGCGAGCAGTACTTC.

The genes are TRBV6-1 and TRBJ1-1; D might be TRBD1 (5 bases). Germline CDR1 and CDR2: MNHNS and SASEGT. The CDR3 length is 16 residues. Deletions cut 1 base from V and 1 base from J, with 13 bases between. The CDR3: CASSEGQGGSNTEAFF. The CDR3 nucleotides read TGTGCCAGCAGTGAAGGCCAGGGCGGCTCGAACACTGAAGCTTTCTTT.

The chain has TRBV29-1 and TRBJ1-2, with a weak D call TRBD1 (5 bases). The CDR3 loop spans 12 amino acids. Trimming stripped 4 bases from V and 4 bases from J, with 10 bases between. CDR1 and CDR2 from the germline V gene are SQVTM and ANQGSEA. In nucleotides, the CDR3 is TGCAGCGTTGTGGTAGGGGTCTATGGCTACACCTTC. It is translated as CSVVVGVYGYTF.

The genes are TRBV10-1 and TRBJ2-3; perhaps TRBD1 as D (5 bases). The CDR3 contains 16 residues. Germline V gives CDR1 WNHNN, CDR2 SYGVQD (reference sequence). Trimming removed 5 bases from V and 5 bases from J, with 20 bases in between. The CDR3 region has the DNA TGCGCCAGCAGTCGGAGCCAGGGTGGGTGGATAGATACGCAGTATTTT. It codes for CASSRSQGGWIDTQYF.